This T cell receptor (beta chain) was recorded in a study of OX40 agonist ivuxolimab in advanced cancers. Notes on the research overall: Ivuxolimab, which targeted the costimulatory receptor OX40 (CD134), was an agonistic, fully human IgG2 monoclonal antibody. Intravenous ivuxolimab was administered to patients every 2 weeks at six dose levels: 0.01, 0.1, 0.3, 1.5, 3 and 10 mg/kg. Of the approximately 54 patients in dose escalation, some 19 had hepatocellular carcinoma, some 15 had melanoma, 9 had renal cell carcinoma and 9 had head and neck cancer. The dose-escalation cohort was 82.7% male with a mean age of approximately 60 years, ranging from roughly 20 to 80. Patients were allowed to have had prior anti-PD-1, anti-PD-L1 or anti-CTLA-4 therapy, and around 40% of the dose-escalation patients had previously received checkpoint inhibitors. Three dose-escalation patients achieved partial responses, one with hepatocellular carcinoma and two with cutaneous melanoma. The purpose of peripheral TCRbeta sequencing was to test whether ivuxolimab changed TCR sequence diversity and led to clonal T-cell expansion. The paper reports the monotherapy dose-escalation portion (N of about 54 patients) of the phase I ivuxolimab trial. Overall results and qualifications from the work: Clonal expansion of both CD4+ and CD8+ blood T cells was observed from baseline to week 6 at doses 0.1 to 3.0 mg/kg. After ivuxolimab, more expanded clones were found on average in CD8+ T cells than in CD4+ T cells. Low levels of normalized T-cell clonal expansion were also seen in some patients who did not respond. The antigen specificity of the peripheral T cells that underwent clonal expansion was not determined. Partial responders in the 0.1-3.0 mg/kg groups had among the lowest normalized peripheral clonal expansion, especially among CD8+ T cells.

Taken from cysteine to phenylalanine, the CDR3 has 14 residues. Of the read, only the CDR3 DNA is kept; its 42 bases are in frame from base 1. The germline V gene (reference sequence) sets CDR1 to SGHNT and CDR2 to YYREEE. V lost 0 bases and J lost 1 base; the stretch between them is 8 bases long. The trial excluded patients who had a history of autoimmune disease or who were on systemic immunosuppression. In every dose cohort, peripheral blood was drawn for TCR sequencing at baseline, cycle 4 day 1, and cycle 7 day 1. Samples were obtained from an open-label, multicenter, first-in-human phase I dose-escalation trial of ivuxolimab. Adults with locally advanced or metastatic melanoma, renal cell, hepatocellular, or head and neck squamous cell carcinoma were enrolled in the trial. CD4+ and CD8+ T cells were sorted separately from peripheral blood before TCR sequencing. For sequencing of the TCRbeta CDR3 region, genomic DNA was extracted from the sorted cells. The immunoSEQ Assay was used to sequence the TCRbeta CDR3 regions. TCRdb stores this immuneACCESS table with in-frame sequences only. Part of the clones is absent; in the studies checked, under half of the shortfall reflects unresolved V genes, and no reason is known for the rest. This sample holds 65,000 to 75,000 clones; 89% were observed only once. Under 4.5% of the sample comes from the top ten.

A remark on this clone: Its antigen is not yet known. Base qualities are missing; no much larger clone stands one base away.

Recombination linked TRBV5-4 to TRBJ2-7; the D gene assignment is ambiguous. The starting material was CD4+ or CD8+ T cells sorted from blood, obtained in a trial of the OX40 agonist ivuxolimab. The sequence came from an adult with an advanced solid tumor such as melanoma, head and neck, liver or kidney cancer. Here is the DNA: TGTGCCAGCAGCTTGGACGGTAATTCCTACGAGCAGTACTTC. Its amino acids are CASSLDGNSYEQYF.